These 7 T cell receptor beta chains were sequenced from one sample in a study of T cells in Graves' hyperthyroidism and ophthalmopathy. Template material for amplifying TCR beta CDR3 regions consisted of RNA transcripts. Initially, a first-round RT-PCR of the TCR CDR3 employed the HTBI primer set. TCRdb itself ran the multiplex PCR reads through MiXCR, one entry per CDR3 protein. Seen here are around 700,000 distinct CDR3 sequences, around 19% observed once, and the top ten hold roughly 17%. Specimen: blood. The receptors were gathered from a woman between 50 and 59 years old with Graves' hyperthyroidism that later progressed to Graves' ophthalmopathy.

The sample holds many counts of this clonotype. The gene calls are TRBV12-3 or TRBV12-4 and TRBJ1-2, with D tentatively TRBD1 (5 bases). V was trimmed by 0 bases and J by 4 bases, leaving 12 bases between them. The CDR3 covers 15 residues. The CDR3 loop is CASSLARGRSYGYTF. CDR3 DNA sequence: TGTGCCAGCAGTTTAGCGAGGGGTCGCTCCTATGGCTACACCTTC.

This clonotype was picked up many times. CDR3 bases: TGTGCCAGCAGTTTTTCTGTGGGCAGCTCCTATGGCTACACCTTC. This encodes CASSFSVGSSYGYTF. The chain couples TRBV12-3 or TRBV12-4 to TRBJ1-2; D gene unclear. Deletions cut 3 bases from V and 4 bases from J, with 15 bases between. The CDR3 is 15 residues long.

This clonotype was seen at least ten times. Here the CDR3 DNA reads TGTGCCAGCACTCACGGCCCGGGCAGAGACCACACTGAAGCTTTCTTT. It encodes CASTHGPGRDHTEAFF. The chain is built from TRBV2 and TRBJ1-1; D gene uncertain. The CDR3 runs 16 residues. CDR1 is SNHLY, CDR2 FYNNEI, per germline. Between the trimmed V and J ends, which lost 7 bases and 3 bases, there was a span of 21 bases.

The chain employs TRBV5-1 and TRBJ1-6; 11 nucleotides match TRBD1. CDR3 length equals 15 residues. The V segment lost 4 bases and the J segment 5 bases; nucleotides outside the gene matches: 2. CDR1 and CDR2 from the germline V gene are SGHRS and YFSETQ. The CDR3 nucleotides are TGCGCCAGCAGCCGGGGACAGGGGGATAATTCACCCCTCCACTTT. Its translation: CASSRGQGDNSPLHF.

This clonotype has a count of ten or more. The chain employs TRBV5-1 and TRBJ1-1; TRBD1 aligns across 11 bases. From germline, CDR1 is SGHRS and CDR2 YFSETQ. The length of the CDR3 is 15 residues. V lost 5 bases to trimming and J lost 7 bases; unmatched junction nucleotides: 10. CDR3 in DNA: TGCGCCAGCAGGCTAACGGGACAGGGGGAGGATGAAGCTTTCTTT. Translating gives CASRLTGQGEDEAFF.

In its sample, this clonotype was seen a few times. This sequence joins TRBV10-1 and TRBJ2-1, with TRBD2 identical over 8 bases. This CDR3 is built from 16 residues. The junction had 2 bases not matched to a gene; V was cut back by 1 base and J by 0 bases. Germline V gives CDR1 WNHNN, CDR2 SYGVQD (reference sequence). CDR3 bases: TGCGCCAGCAGTGAGTTAAGCGGGGGCTCCTACAATGAGCAGTTCTTC. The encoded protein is CASSELSGGSYNEQFF.

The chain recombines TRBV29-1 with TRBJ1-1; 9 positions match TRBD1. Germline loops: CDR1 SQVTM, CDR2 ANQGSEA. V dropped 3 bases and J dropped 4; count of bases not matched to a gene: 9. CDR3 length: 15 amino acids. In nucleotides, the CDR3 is TGCAGCGTTGAGGAAACAGGGGGCCTTAGCACTGAAGCTTTCTTT. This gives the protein CSVEETGGLSTEAFF.